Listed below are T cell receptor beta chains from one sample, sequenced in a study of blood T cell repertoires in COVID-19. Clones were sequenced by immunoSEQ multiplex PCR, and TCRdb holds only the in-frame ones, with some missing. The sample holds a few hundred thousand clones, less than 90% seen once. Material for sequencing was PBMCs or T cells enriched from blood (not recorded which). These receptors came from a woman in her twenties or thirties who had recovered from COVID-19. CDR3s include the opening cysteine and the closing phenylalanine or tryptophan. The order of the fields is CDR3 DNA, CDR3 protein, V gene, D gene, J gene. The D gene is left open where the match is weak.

TGTGCCAGCAGCCTTCGGGTTAGCGGAGTTACCTACGAGCAGTACTTC CASSLRVSGVTYEQYF TRBV4-2 NA TRBJ2-7
TGTGCCAGTAGGCCTACTCCGGGGTTTAATCAGCCCCAGCATTTT CASRPTPGFNQPQHF TRBV19 NA TRBJ1-5
TGTGCCAGCAGTTACTCGATTCTGACAGTCAATGAGCAGTTCTTC CASSYSILTVNEQFF TRBV6-5 NA TRBJ2-1
TGTGCCAGCAGTTTACCTCCCGGGACAGGGTCATATGGCTACACCTTC CASSLPPGTGSYGYTF TRBV28 TRBD1 TRBJ1-2
TGTGCCAGCAGCTTAGCCTATATGGAGACCCAGTACTTC CASSLAYMETQYF TRBV11-2 NA TRBJ2-5
TGCGCCAGCAGCCCATATCCGGACAGTGGGAATCAGCCCCAGCATTTT CASSPYPDSGNQPQHF TRBV5-1 NA TRBJ1-5
TGTGCCAGCAGCCCCAACCCGGGGTTCTCCTACAATGAGCAGTTCTTC CASSPNPGFSYNEQFF TRBV5-4 NA TRBJ2-1
TGTGCCAGCAGCCAAAATGCGGGATATCACTATGGCTACACCTTC CASSQNAGYHYGYTF TRBV3-1/TRBV3-2 NA TRBJ1-2
TGTGCCAGCAGTCCCACTAGCTCAGATACGCAGTATTTT CASSPTSSDTQYF TRBV2 NA TRBJ2-3
TGTGCCAGCAGCCGGAGCGACGCGGGGGAAGAGACCCAGTACTTC CASSRSDAGEETQYF TRBV3-1/TRBV3-2 TRBD2 TRBJ2-5
TGTGCCAGTAGTAGGGCCAGGGTGAACACTGAAGCTTTCTTT CASSRARVNTEAFF TRBV19 NA TRBJ1-1
TGTGCCAGCAGCTTAGAGCTCAGGGAAATCTCCTACGAGCAGTACTTC CASSLELREISYEQYF TRBV7-8 NA TRBJ2-7
TGCAGCGTTGGGCTAGCGGGATGGGAGCAGTTCTTC CSVGLAGWEQFF TRBV29-1 TRBD2 TRBJ2-1
TGTGCCAGCAGTTTATACCAAATCGGCGGGAGGGGCAATCAGCCCCAGCATTTT CASSLYQIGGRGNQPQHF TRBV28 NA TRBJ1-5